This is a list of T cell receptor beta chains from one sample in a study of response to subunit inactivated influenza vaccine. MiXCR, run by TCRdb on the RT-PCR reads, gives a single entry per CDR3 protein. The sample lists about 190,000 distinct CDR3 sequences, roughly 14% occurring once. Source: CD8+ T cells sorted from PBMCs, taken roughly 5 days after vaccination. These receptors were obtained from a man aged 50 to 60 who received an inactivated influenza vaccine. The conserved cysteine and the conserved F or W are not part of the CDR3 here. The order of the fields is J gene, V gene, CDR3 protein.

j_gene: TRBJ2-2; v_gene: TRBV20-1; CDR3aa: SAIYGELF
j_gene: TRBJ2-1; v_gene: TRBV10-3; CDR3aa: AIRGQGGDEQF
j_gene: TRBJ2-7; v_gene: TRBV11-2; CDR3aa: ASSQTPYEQY
j_gene: TRBJ2-1; v_gene: TRBV12-3/TRBV12-4; CDR3aa: ACGSSSYNEQF
j_gene: TRBJ2-1; v_gene: TRBV28; CDR3aa: ASSFLVAGDEQF
j_gene: TRBJ2-7; v_gene: TRBV13; CDR3aa: ASSQTGGAYEQY
j_gene: TRBJ2-4; v_gene: TRBV7-9; CDR3aa: ASSLAWGEPKNIQY
j_gene: TRBJ2-2; v_gene: TRBV10-3; CDR3aa: AISESPGYTGELF
j_gene: TRBJ2-5; v_gene: TRBV4-2; CDR3aa: ASSQEWRGFETQY
j_gene: TRBJ2-7; v_gene: TRBV6-2/TRBV6-3; CDR3aa: ASSWPSEQY